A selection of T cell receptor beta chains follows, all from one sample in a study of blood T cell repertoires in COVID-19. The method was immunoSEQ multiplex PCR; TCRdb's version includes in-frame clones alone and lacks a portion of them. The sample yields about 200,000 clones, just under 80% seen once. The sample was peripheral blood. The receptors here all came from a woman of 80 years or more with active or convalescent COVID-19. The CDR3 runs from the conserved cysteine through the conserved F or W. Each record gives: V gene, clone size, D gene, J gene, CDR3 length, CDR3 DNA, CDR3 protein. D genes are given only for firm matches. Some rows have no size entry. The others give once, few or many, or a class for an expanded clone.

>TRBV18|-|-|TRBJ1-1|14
TGTGCCAGCTCGTCCGGGAATGCGGACACTGAAGCTTTCTTT
CASSSGNADTEAFF
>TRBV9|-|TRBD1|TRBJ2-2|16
TGTGCCAGCAATCTTTCCCCAGGGGGCCTCACCGGGGAGCTGTTTTTT
CASNLSPGGLTGELFF
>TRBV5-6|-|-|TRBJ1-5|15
TGTGCCAGCAGCTTGTTTGCAGGGATTAATCAGCCCCAGCATTTT
CASSLFAGINQPQHF
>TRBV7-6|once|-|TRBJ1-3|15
TGTGCCAGCAGCTTGAACAGGGTCTCTGGAAACACCATATATTTT
CASSLNRVSGNTIYF
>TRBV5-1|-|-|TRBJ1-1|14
TGCGCCAGCAGCTTGCAGGGGCGAAGCACTGAAGCTTTCTTT
CASSLQGRSTEAFF
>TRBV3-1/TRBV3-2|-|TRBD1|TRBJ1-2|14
TGTGCCAGCAGCGGGGACAGGGAAATCTATGGCTACACCTTC
CASSGDREIYGYTF
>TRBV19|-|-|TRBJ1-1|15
TGTGCCAGTAGTATATCAGGCAGCCTGAACACTGAAGCTTTCTTT
CASSISGSLNTEAFF
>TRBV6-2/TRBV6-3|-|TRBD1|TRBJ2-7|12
TGTGCCAGCAGTTTGGACAGGGCCGAGCAGTACTTC
CASSLDRAEQYF
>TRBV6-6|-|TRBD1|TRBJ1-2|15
TGTGCCAGCAGTAGTTCCGGGACAGGGGGCAATGGCTACACCTTC
CASSSSGTGGNGYTF
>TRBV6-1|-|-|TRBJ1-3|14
TGTGCCAGCAGTGATATCAGCTCTGGAAACACCATATATTTT
CASSDISSGNTIYF
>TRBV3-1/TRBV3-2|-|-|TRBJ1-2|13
TGTGCCAGCAGCCCAGACAGAAACTATGGCTACACCTTC
CASSPDRNYGYTF
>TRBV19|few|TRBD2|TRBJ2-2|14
TGTGCCAGTAGTATAACGGGACTACCTGGGGAGCTGTTTTTT
CASSITGLPGELFF
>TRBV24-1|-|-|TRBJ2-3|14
TGTGCCATCCAAGGGAGGGGGGACACAGATACGCAGTATTTT
CAIQGRGDTDTQYF
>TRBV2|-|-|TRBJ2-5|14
TGTGCCAGCAGTGAAACCCAGCGGCGAGAGACCCAGTACTTC
CASSETQRRETQYF
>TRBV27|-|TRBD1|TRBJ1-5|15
TGTGCCAGCAGTTTAGGACAGGGGGCGAATCAGCCCCAGCATTTT
CASSLGQGANQPQHF
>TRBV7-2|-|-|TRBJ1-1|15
TGTGCCAGCAGCTTAGGTCTGGGCTTGAACACTGAAGCTTTCTTT
CASSLGLGLNTEAFF
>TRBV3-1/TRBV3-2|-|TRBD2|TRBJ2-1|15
TGTGCCAGCAGCCACACGGGGGGTTCCTACAATGAGCAGTTCTTC
CASSHTGGSYNEQFF
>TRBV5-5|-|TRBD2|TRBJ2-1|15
TGTGCCAGCAGACTAACGGGACTAGCTACTAATGAGCAGTTCTTC
CASRLTGLATNEQFF
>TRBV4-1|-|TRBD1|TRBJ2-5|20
TGCGCCAGCAGCCAAGAGTACCGGCCCCGGCAGGACAGGCCCGGGAAGACCCAGTACTTC
CASSQEYRPRQDRPGKTQYF
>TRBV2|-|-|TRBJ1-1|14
TGTGCCAGCAGTGTCAGGGGCCGGAACACTGAAGCTTTCTTT
CASSVRGRNTEAFF
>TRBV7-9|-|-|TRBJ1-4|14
TGTGCCAGCAGCTTAAGGGGTAGCGGGGAAAAACTGTTTTTT
CASSLRGSGEKLFF
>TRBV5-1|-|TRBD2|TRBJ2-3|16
TGCGCCAGCAGCTTTGGAAGGACTAGCGGCACAGATACGCAGTATTTT
CASSFGRTSGTDTQYF
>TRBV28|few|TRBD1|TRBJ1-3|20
TGTGCCAGCAGCACAAAAGCTGGACAGGCCCTCCTTTGGTCTGGAAACACCATATATTTT
CASSTKAGQALLWSGNTIYF
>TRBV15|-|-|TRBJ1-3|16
TGTGCCACCAGCAGAGATCTGCAGGGCACTGGAAACACCATATATTTT
CATSRDLQGTGNTIYF
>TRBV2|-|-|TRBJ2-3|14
TGTGCCAGCAGTGTATTGGGGGAGGCAGATACGCAGTATTTT
CASSVLGEADTQYF
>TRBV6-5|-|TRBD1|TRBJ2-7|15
TGTGCCAGCAGCCACCAATTCGACAGGGCCTACGAGCAGTACTTC
CASSHQFDRAYEQYF
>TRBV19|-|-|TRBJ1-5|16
TGTGCGAGTAATCCCCCTACAGGGATCGGTAAGCAGCCCCAGCATTTT
CASNPPTGIGKQPQHF
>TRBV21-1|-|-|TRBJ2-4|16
TGTGCCAGCAGCCAATGGACAGGGGGATACAAAAACATTCAGTACTTC
CASSQWTGGYKNIQYF
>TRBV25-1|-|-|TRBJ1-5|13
TGTGCCAGCAGTGCGGGGGGAGGGTGGCCCCAGCATTTT
CASSAGGGWPQHF
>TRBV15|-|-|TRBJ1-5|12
TGTGCCACCACAGGGGGCAATCAGCCCCAGCATTTT
CATTGGNQPQHF
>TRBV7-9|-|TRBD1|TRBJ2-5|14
TGTGCCAGCAGCTTGGGACAGGCAACGGAGACCCAGTACTTC
CASSLGQATETQYF
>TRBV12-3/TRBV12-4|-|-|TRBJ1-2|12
TGTGCCAGCCGGGCAGGGACTACTGGCTACACCTTC
CASRAGTTGYTF
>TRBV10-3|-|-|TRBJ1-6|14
TGTGCCACGGACTTGACCCCAGATAATTCACCCCTCCACTTT
CATDLTPDNSPLHF
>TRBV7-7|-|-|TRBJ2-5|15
TGTGCTAGCAGCTTAGTCCACGAACTCCAAGAGACCCAGTACTTC
CASSLVHELQETQYF
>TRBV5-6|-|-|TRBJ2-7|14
TGTGCCAGCAGCTCAGCTCGTTTCGGGTACGAGCAGTACTTC
CASSSARFGYEQYF
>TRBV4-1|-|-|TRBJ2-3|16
TGCGCCAGCAGCCAAGACAGGAGGATAGGCACAGATACGCAGTATTTT
CASSQDRRIGTDTQYF
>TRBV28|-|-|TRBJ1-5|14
TGTGCCACCAAGGACAGACTTAGCAATCAGCCCCAGCATTTT
CATKDRLSNQPQHF
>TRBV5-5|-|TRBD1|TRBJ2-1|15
TGTGCCAGCAGCTTGCCAGGGGGCGGCTACAATGAGCAGTTCTTC
CASSLPGGGYNEQFF
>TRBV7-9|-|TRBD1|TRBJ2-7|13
TGTGCCAGCAGCTCGACAGGGTTCTACGAGCAGTACTTC
CASSSTGFYEQYF
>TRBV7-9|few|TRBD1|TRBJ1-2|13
TGTGCCAGCAGCTCAGGACAGGGTTATGGCTACACCTTC
CASSSGQGYGYTF
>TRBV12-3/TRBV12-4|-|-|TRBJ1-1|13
TGTGCCACCCGAGTTGCTCGGAACACTGAAGCTTTCTTT
CATRVARNTEAFF
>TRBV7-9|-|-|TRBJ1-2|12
TGTGCCAGCAGCTTTGACAGTTCTGGCTACACCTTC
CASSFDSSGYTF
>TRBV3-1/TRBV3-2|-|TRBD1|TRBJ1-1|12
TGTGCCAGCAGCCACCAGGGGGTTGGAGCTTTCTTT
CASSHQGVGAFF
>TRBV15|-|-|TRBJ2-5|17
TGTGCCACCAGCAGAGCTGGGACAAACCTACAGGGAGAGACCCAGTACTTC
CATSRAGTNLQGETQYF
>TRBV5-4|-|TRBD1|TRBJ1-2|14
TGTGCCAGCAGCTATGGGACAGGGGGCGATGGCTACACCTTC
CASSYGTGGDGYTF
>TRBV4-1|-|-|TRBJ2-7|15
TGCGCCAGCAGCCAAGATCCATACGGAGCCTACGAGCAGTACTTC
CASSQDPYGAYEQYF
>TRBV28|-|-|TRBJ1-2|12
TGTGCCAGCGACACTGGAAACTATGGCTACACCTTC
CASDTGNYGYTF
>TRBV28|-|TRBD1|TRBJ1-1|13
TGTGCCAGCAGCCGGACAGGGGTCACTGAAGCTTTCTTT
CASSRTGVTEAFF
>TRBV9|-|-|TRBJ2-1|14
TGTGCCAGCAGCGTTCAGGTCTCCTACAATGAGCAGTTCTTC
CASSVQVSYNEQFF
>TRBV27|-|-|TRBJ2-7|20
TGTGCCAGCAGTCCATACCGGGACAGGGCTTCGGGAGGGAGCTCCTACGAGCAGTACTTC
CASSPYRDRASGGSSYEQYF
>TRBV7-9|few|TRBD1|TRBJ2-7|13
TGTGCCAGCAGCCCCGGACAGGTCCCACCGGAGTACTTC
CASSPGQVPPEYF
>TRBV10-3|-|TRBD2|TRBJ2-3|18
TGTGCCATCGAGAATGAACTAGCGGGGGATAAAAGCACAGATACGCAGTATTTT
CAIENELAGDKSTDTQYF
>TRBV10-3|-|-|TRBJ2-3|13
TGTGCCATCACGGAGGCGGTCACAGATACGCAGTATTTT
CAITEAVTDTQYF
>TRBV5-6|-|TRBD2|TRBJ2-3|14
TGTGCCAGCAGGTCATTAGCGGGGGCAGATACGCAGTATTTT
CASRSLAGADTQYF
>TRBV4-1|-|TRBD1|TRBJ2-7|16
TGCGCCAGCAGCAAAAGAGTGGGGACAGACACCTACGAGCAGTACTTC
CASSKRVGTDTYEQYF
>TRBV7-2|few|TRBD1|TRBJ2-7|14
TGTGCCAGCAGCTTAGCGGGACAGACCTACGAGCAGTACTTC
CASSLAGQTYEQYF
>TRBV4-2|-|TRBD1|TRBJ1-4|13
TGTGCCAGTCGGGACAGGGTGGGTGAAAAACTGTTTTTT
CASRDRVGEKLFF
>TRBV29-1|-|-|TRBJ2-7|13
TGCAGCGTTGTCGGGAGCCTTCGCGGCGAGCAGTACTTC
CSVVGSLRGEQYF